The entry below gives a single TCR beta chain sequence along with its context. One end of the junction fails to match germline, which may point to a read error. TCRbeta library construction was performed incorporating unique molecular identifiers. TCRdb itself ran the PCR reads through MiXCR, one entry per CDR3 protein. The repertoire holds about 500,000 distinct CDR3 sequences, with 30% to 35% as singletons. The sample belongs to a study of T-cell reconstitution after alpha-beta-depleted transplantation in children. The source of this sequence is a human donor who donated a stem cell graft to a child with aplastic anemia. The material was PBMCs from the stem cell graft donor, obtained from the stem cell graft.

CDR3 in DNA: TGCCCCAGCAGCTTGGATCGCTATGGCTACACCTTC. Its protein product is CPSSLDRYGYTF. The chain employs TRBV5-1 and TRBJ1-2; D not certain. CDR1 SGHRS and CDR2 YFSETQ come from the germline V gene. There are 12 residues in the CDR3. The full variable domain, completed using reference TRBV5-1 and TRBJ1-2, is KAGVTQTPRYLIKTRGQQVTLSCSPISGHRSVSWYQQTPGQGLQFLFEYFSETQRNKGNFPGRFSGRQFSNSRSEMNVSTLELGDSALYLCPSSLDRYGYTFGSGTRLTVV.